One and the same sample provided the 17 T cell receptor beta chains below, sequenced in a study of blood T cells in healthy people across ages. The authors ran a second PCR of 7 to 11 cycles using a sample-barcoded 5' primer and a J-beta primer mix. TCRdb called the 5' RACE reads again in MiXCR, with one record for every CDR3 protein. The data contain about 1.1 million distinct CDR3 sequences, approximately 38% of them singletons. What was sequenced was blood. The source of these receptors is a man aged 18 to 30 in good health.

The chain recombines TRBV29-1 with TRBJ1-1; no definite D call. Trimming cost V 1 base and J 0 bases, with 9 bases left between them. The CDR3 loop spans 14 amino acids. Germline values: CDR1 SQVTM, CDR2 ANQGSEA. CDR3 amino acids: CSVEVRGLNTEAFF. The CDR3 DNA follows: TGCAGCGTTGAAGTGCGCGGACTGAACACTGAAGCTTTCTTT. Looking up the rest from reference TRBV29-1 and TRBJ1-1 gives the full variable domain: SAVISQKPSRDICQRGTSLTIQCQVDSQVTMMFWYRQQPGQSLTLIATANQGSEATYESGFVIDKFPISRPNLTFSTLTVSNMSPEDSSIYLCSVEVRGLNTEAFFGQGTRLTVV.

The CDR3 sequence: CASSTPDRDPEGAKNIQYF. CDR3 bases: TGTGCCAGCAGCACACCCGATCGGGACCCGGAGGGAGCCAAAAACATTCAGTACTTC. The chain is built from TRBV6-2 or TRBV6-3 and TRBJ2-4, with a weak D call TRBD2 (6 bases). This CDR3 comprises 19 residues. V lost 6 bases to trimming and J lost 0 bases, with 24 bases between them. Germline V gene sequence: CDR1 MNHEY, CDR2 SVGEGT.

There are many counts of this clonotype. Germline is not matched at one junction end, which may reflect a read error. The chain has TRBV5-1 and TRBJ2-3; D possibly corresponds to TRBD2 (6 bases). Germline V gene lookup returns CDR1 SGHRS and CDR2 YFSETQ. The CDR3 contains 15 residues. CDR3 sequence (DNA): TGTGCCAGCAGCTTTTCCGGGGGAAGCACAGATACGCAGTATTTT. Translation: CASSFSGGSTDTQYF.

The CDR3 is CSVEDLAGTNEQFF. In DNA form, the CDR3 reads TGCAGCGTTGAAGATCTAGCGGGGACCAATGAGCAGTTCTTC. The genes are TRBV29-1 and TRBJ2-1; 9 bases are shared with TRBD2. This CDR3 comprises 14 residues. CDR1 SQVTM and CDR2 ANQGSEA come from the germline V gene. Unmatched junction bases numbered 3, after V lost 0 bases and J lost 6 bases.

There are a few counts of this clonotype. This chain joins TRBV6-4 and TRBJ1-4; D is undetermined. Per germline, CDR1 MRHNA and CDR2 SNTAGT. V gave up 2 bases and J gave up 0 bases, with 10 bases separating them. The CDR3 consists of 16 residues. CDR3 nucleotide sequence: TGTGCCAGCAGTGACCGCGAGGGAGCAACTAATGAAAAACTGTTTTTT. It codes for CASSDREGATNEKLFF.

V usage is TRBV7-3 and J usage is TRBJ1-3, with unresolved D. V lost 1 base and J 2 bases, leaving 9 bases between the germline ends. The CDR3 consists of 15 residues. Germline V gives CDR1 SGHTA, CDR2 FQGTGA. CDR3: CASSLNPPPGNTIYF. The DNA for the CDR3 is TGTGCCAGCAGCTTAAACCCGCCACCTGGAAACACCATATATTTT.

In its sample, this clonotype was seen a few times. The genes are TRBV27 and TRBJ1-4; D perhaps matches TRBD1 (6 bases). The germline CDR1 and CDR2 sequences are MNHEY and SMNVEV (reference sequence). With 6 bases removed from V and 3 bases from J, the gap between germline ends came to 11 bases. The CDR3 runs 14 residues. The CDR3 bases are TGTGCCAGCAGGCTAGGGGGGGCTAATGAAAAACTGTTTTTT. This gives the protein CASRLGGANEKLFF.

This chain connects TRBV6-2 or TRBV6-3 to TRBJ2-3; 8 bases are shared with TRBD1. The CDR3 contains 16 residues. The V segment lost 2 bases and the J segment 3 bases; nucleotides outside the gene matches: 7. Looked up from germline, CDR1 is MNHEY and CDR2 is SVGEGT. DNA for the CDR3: TGTGCCAGCAGTTACGGGCAGGGGGCGCAGACAGATACGCAGTATTTT. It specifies CASSYGQGAQTDTQYF.

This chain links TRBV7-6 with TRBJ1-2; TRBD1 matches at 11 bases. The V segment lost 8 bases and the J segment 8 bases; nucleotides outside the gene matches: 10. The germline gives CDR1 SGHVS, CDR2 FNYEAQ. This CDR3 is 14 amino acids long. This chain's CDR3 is CASSRTGGHEGYTF. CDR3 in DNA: TGTGCCAGCTCAAGGACAGGGGGCCATGAGGGCTACACCTTC.

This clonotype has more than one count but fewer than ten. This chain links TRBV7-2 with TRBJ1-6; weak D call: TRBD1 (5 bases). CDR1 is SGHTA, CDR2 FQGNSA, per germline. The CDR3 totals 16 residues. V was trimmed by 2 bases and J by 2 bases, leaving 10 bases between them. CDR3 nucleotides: TGTGCCAGCAGCTTAAGTAGGGGTACCTATAATTCACCCCTCCACTTT. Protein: CASSLSRGTYNSPLHF. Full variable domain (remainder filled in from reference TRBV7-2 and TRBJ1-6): GAGVSQSPSNKVTEKGKDVELRCDPISGHTALYWYRQSLGQGLEFLIYFQGNSAPDKSGLPSDRFSAERTGGSVSTLTIQRTQQEDSAVYLCASSLSRGTYNSPLHFGNGTRLTVT.

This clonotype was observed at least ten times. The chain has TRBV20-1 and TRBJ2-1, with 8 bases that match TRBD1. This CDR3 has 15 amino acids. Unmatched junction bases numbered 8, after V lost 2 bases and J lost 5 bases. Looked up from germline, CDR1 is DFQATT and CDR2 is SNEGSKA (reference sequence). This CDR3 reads CSARQTGEWDNEQFF. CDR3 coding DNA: TGCAGTGCTAGACAGACAGGGGAATGGGACAATGAGCAGTTCTTC.

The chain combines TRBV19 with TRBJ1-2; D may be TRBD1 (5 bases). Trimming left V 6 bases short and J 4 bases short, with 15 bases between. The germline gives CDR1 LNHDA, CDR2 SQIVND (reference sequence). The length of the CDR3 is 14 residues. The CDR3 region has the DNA TGTGCCAGTAGGAGGTCGGGGCAAGGCTATGGCTACACCTTC. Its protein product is CASRRSGQGYGYTF.

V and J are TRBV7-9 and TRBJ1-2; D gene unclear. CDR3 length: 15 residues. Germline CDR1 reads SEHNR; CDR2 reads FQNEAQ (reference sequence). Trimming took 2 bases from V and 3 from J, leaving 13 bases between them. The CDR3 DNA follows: TGTGCCAGCAGCTTATGGGCAGGCGTTCACTATGGCTACACCTTC. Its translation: CASSLWAGVHYGYTF.

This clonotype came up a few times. This CDR3 is CSAPPPPYSNQPQHF. The CDR3 coding sequence is TGCAGTGCTCCACCCCCACCTTATAGCAATCAGCCCCAGCATTTT. The chain carries TRBV20-1 and TRBJ1-5; D remains ambiguous. Trimming pared 5 bases from V and 0 bases from J, leaving 14 bases between. This CDR3 comprises 15 residues. Germline CDR1 DFQATT, CDR2 SNEGSKA (reference sequence).

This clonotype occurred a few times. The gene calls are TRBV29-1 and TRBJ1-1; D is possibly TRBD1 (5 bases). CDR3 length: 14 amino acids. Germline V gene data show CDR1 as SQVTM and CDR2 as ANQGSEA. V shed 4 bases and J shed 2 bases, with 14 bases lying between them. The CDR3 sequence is CSVAQVRENTEAFF. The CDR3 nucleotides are TGCAGCGTTGCACAGGTTCGCGAAAACACTGAAGCTTTCTTT.

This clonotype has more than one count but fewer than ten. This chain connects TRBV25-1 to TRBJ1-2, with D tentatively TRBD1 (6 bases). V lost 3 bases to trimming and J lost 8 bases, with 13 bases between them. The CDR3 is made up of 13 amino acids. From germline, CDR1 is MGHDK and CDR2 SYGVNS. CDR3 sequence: CASSDRGAEGYTF. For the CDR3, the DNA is TGTGCCAGCAGTGATCGGGGGGCGGAAGGCTACACCTTC.

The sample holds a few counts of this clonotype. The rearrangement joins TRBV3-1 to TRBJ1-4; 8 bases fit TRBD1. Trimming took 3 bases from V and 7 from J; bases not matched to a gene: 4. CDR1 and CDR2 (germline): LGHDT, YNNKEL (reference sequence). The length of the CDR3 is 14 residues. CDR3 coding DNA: TGTGCCAGCAGCCAGCGCGACAGGGGTGAAAAACTGTTTTTT. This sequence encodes CASSQRDRGEKLFF.